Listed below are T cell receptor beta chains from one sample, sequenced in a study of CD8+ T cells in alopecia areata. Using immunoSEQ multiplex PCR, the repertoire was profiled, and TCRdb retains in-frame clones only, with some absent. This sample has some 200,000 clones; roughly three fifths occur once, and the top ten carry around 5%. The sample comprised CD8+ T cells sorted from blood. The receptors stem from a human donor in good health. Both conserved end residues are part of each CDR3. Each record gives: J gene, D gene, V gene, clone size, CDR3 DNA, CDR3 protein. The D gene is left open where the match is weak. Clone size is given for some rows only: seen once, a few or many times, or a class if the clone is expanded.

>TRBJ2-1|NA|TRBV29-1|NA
TGCAGCGTTGATTCAGCAGGCCCCTACAATGAGCAGTTCTTC
CSVDSAGPYNEQFF
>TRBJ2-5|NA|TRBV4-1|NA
TGCGCCAGCAGCCAAGGGGACGGGGTATCTTTAGAGACCCAGTACTTC
CASSQGDGVSLETQYF
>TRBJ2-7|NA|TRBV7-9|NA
TGTGCCAGCAGCTTAGTGGGGACGGAAGGCTACGAGCAGTACTTC
CASSLVGTEGYEQYF
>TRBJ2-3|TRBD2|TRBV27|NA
TGTGCCAGCAGTTCCGGGAGGCTGGGCGGTACGCAGTATTTT
CASSSGRLGGTQYF
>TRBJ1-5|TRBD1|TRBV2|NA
TGTGCCGGGAATGAAGGACAGGGGTTCCAGCCCCAGCATTTT
CAGNEGQGFQPQHF
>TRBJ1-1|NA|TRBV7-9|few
TGTGCCAGCAGCTTAGCGCAGGGGTACACTGAAGCTTTCTTT
CASSLAQGYTEAFF
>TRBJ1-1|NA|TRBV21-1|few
TGTGCCAGCAGCAAGCCGAAGGACACTGAAGCTTTCTTT
CASSKPKDTEAFF
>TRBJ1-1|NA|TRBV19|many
TGTGCCAGTAGTATGGCAGGGATTGAAGCTTTCTTT
CASSMAGIEAFF
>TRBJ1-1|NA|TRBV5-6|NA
TGTGCCAGCAGCCATTCGATGGGTAGGAACACTGAAGCTTTCTTT
CASSHSMGRNTEAFF
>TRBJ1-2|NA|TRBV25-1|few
TGTGCCAGCAGTGCCCGGGGGGGGAGTGATGGCTACACCTTC
CASSARGGSDGYTF
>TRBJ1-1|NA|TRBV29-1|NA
TGCAGCGTTATAGGACAGCCCCAAAACACTGAAGCTTTCTTT
CSVIGQPQNTEAFF
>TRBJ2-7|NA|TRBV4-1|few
TGCGCCAGCAGCCAAGAGCCCTCTCACGACTACGAGCAGTACTTC
CASSQEPSHDYEQYF
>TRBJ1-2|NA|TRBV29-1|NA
TGCAGCGTCCGGTCGTGGGGAAACTATGGCTACACCTTC
CSVRSWGNYGYTF
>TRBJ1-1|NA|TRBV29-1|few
TGCAGCGTTGAACAACAGGGTTTTGCCACTGAAGCTTTCTTT
CSVEQQGFATEAFF
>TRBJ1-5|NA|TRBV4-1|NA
TGCGCCAGCAGCCCCCAAGCGGGGGGGCTCCAGCCCCAGCATTTT
CASSPQAGGLQPQHF
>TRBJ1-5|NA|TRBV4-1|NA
TGCGCCAGCAGCCCGGGTGGGGGCAATCAGCCCCAGCATTTT
CASSPGGGNQPQHF
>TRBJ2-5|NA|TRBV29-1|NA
TGCAGCGTTGAAGCCCCCACGGGAGACAGCCTCTTCCAAGAGACCCAGTACTTC
CSVEAPTGDSLFQETQYF
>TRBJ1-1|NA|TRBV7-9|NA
TGTGCCAGCAGCCCCGTCACGGGGAGAACTGAAGCTTTCTTT
CASSPVTGRTEAFF
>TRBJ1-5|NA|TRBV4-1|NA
TGCGCCAGCAGCCCGCAGCCCGGTCGGGCGCAGCATTTT
CASSPQPGRAQHF
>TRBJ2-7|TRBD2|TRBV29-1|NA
TGCAGCGTTGATGGGGCTAGCGGGGGCTACGAGCAGTACTTC
CSVDGASGGYEQYF
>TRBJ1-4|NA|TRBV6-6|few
TGTGCCAGCAGTTTTTTAGGTTCAAGGGGTGAAAAACTGTTTTTT
CASSFLGSRGEKLFF
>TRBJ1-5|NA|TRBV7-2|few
TGTGCCAGCAGCTGGGGTGCGGGTCAGCCCCAGCATTTT
CASSWGAGQPQHF
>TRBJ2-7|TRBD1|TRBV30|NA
TGTGCCTGGAGTAGTAGGACAGGGGTCTACGAGCAGTACTTC
CAWSSRTGVYEQYF
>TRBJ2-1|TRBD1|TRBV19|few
TGTGCCAGTAGACAGGGGGCCGATGAGCAGTTCTTC
CASRQGADEQFF